These T cell receptor beta chains were read from a single sample in a study of CXCR3-negative and CXCR3-positive naive CD8 T cells. TCRdb reworked the 5' RACE reads into one entry per CDR3 protein, no DNA. This sample's table has 100,000 to 150,000 distinct CDR3 sequences. Material for sequencing was naive CXCR3- CD8+ T cells from blood. These receptors were taken from a human donor in good health. Some clones in this sample may be carry-over from other donors' samples. Both conserved end residues are part of each CDR3.

J	V	CDR3
TRBJ2-7	TRBV10-3	CAISADRDLEQYF
TRBJ1-1	TRBV10-3	CAIWDSLFGNTEAFF
TRBJ2-3	TRBV20-1	CSARDPSRRRADTQYF
TRBJ1-1	TRBV29-1	CSVEFAGQSPNTEAFF
TRBJ2-1	TRBV29-1	CSVAAEGSYNEQFF
TRBJ2-3	TRBV7-6	CASSQYTSTDTQYF
TRBJ2-3	TRBV4-1	CASSLQRLWDTQYF
TRBJ1-1	TRBV5-6	CASSPGLDTEAFF
TRBJ2-7	TRBV29-1	CSSLQGPPKNEQYF
TRBJ2-1	TRBV28	CASRGGDNEQFF
TRBJ2-1	TRBV6-2/TRBV6-3	CASSKVGEVYNEQFF
TRBJ2-1	TRBV27	CASSLLISSYNEQFF
TRBJ2-1	TRBV7-3	CASSLISGRSGEQFF
TRBJ2-7	TRBV5-5	CASSLAGTGGWEQYF
TRBJ2-3	TRBV9	CASSVEPGFSTDTQYF
TRBJ2-7	TRBV7-9	CASGDRESYEQYF
TRBJ1-1	TRBV19	CASSMEGLSNTEAFF
TRBJ2-5	TRBV2	CASARGGGNQETQYF
TRBJ2-7	TRBV29-1	CSVSGGTSGEQYF
TRBJ1-1	TRBV4-2	CASSQEVVTVNTEAFF
TRBJ2-7	TRBV7-3	CASSLTGSPYEQYF
TRBJ2-1	TRBV7-6	CASSLTQASSYNEQFF
TRBJ2-1	TRBV12-3/TRBV12-4	CASKPGLAPNEQFF
TRBJ2-2	TRBV7-9	CASSVDSTNTGELFF
TRBJ2-3	TRBV11-2	CASSLFGTSTDTQYF
TRBJ2-7	TRBV28	CASSQSGTGYTYEQYF
TRBJ2-1	TRBV6-5	CASSYGTSGGLEQFF
TRBJ2-2	TRBV29-1	CSGQGPYNTGELFF
TRBJ2-1	TRBV9	CASSAGQSSYNEQFF
TRBJ2-1	TRBV28	CASSKQGGIYNEQFF
TRBJ2-7	TRBV29-1	CSVLDRIEQYF
TRBJ2-1	TRBV29-1	CSVVGLRVEQFF
TRBJ2-5	TRBV28	CASSTPGTSQETQYF
TRBJ2-7	TRBV7-9	CASSLEDPSIPYEQYF
TRBJ2-7	TRBV7-2	CASNLPGLAYEQYF
TRBJ1-1	TRBV28	CASSLTNTEAFF
TRBJ2-2	TRBV7-9	CASSLPRAPTLNTGELFF
TRBJ2-3	TRBV6-4	CASSDSQGATDTQYF
TRBJ2-1	TRBV7-2	CASSLVAGGPLDEQFF
TRBJ2-2	TRBV29-1	CSVDRGDTGELFF
TRBJ2-1	TRBV9	CASSWGTGTYNEQFF
TRBJ2-7	TRBV28	CASSLHRDRALYEQYF
TRBJ1-3	TRBV3-1	CASSLRTGTGNTIYF
TRBJ1-2	TRBV27	CASSHRDRGLYGYTF
TRBJ2-3	TRBV28	CASSHRAGAADTQYF
TRBJ2-1	TRBV12-3/TRBV12-4	CASSLLDTHNEQFF
TRBJ2-1	TRBV28	CASSLSPTSGHDYNEQFF